One and the same sample provided the 4 T cell receptor beta chains below, sequenced in a study of blood T cell repertoires in COVID-19. Produced via immunoSEQ multiplex PCR; TCRdb's table is partial and in-frame only. The table includes 650,000 to 800,000 clones, about 87% detected once. Sequenced input: peripheral blood. All receptors come from a woman aged 18 to 35 with acute or convalescent COVID-19.

The CDR3 DNA reads as TGTGCCAGCAGCCCCGTCGGGGGATGGTATCAGCCCCAGCATTTT. Protein: CASSPVGGWYQPQHF. The chain is built from TRBV2 and TRBJ1-5, with D tentatively TRBD1 (5 bases). Per germline, CDR1 SNHLY and CDR2 FYNNEI. V shed 6 bases and J shed 5 bases, with 17 bases lying between them. The CDR3 consists of 15 residues.

The CDR3 is CAWSRGDAGANVLTF. In DNA, the CDR3 is TGTGCCTGGAGTCGCGGGGATGCTGGGGCCAACGTCCTGACTTTC. J is TRBJ2-6 and V is TRBV30; maybe TRBD2 (6 bases). The length of the CDR3 is 15 residues. Looked up from germline, CDR1 is GTSNPN and CDR2 is SVGIG (reference sequence). Deletions cut 2 bases from V and 2 bases from J, with 10 bases between.

This sequence joins TRBV14 and TRBJ2-7, with a weak D call TRBD1 (6 bases). V was cut by 0 bases and J by 3 bases, with 21 bases left in between. Germline V gene lookup returns CDR1 SGHDN and CDR2 FVKESK. The CDR3 runs to 18 residues. The CDR3 protein is CASSQELGLQGRHYEQYF. CDR3 in DNA: TGTGCCAGCAGCCAAGAATTAGGGCTACAGGGCAGACACTACGAGCAGTACTTC. The full variable domain, its missing parts supplied by reference TRBV14 and TRBJ2-7, is EAGVTQFPSHSVIEKGQTVTLRCDPISGHDNLYWYRRVMGKEIKFLLHFVKESKQDESGMPNNRFLAERTGGTYSTLKVQPAELEDSGVYFCASSQELGLQGRHYEQYFGPGTRLTVT.

The V gene is TRBV12-5, the J gene TRBJ1-1, with D perhaps matching TRBD1 (6 bases). CDR1 LGHNT and CDR2 FRNRAP come from the germline V gene. Trimming stripped 2 bases from V and 4 bases from J, with 8 bases between. The CDR3 totals 13 residues. CDR3 sequence: CASGLTGSTEAFF. The DNA of the CDR3 is TGTGCTAGTGGTTTGACAGGGAGCACTGAAGCTTTCTTT.